A selection of T cell receptor beta chains follows, all from one sample in a study of blood T cell repertoires in COVID-19. The method was immunoSEQ multiplex PCR; TCRdb's version includes in-frame clones alone and lacks a portion of them. The data contain 200,000 to 250,000 clones, 75% to 90% of them seen just once; the ten biggest clones take up approximately 3.7%. Material: PBMCs or T cells enriched from blood (not recorded which). These receptors all come from a woman aged 25 to 39 who had been exposed to COVID-19. Both conserved end residues are part of each CDR3. A D gene is named only where the DNA matches it firmly. Where a row states a size, it is once, few, many or the class of an expanded clone; other rows omit it.

abundance	v_gene	d_gene	j_gene	CDR3aa	CDR3nt
NA	TRBV9	TRBD1	TRBJ1-4	CASSGLGTGVGEKLFF	TGTGCCAGCAGCGGTCTCGGGACAGGGGTGGGTGAAAAACTGTTTTTT
NA	TRBV24-1	NA	TRBJ2-1	CATSETSSSNEQFF	TGTGCCACCAGTGAGACTAGTTCCAGCAATGAGCAGTTCTTC
NA	TRBV4-1	NA	TRBJ1-4	CASSQVMIMGGSTPTNEKLFF	TGCGCCAGCAGCCAAGTTATGATCATGGGGGGATCAACCCCCACTAATGAAAAACTGTTTTTT
NA	TRBV5-1	TRBD1	TRBJ1-1	CASSPGGRMNTEAFF	TGCGCCAGCAGCCCAGGGGGGAGGATGAACACTGAAGCTTTCTTT
NA	TRBV28	TRBD2	TRBJ2-7	CASSIGRARAGGYEQYF	TGTGCCAGCAGTATCGGGCGAGCTAGGGCGGGAGGCTACGAGCAGTACTTC
NA	TRBV13	NA	TRBJ1-1	CASSSYRNADTEAFF	TGTGCCAGCAGTTCCTATCGGAACGCGGACACTGAAGCTTTCTTT
NA	TRBV5-1	NA	TRBJ2-2	CASSLSGSNTGELFF	TGCGCCAGCAGCTTGTCAGGGTCGAACACCGGGGAGCTGTTTTTT
NA	TRBV29-1	NA	TRBJ2-1	CSVEADNEQFF	TGCAGCGTTGAAGCAGATAATGAGCAGTTCTTC
NA	TRBV9	NA	TRBJ2-7	CASSPTGTPYEQYF	TGTGCCAGCAGCCCCACCGGGACACCCTACGAGCAGTACTTC
NA	TRBV9	NA	TRBJ1-6	CASSVAGYESPLHF	TGTGCCAGCAGCGTAGCAGGGTATGAATCACCCCTCCACTTT
NA	TRBV30	TRBD1	TRBJ2-2	CAWRRTGSAGELFF	TGTGCCTGGAGGAGGACAGGGTCGGCCGGGGAGCTGTTTTTT
NA	TRBV20-1	NA	TRBJ1-5	CSANDRRGNQPQHF	TGCAGTGCTAATGATAGACGCGGGAATCAGCCCCAGCATTTT
NA	TRBV5-1	NA	TRBJ1-4	CASSLDLLGEKLFF	TGCGCCAGCAGCTTGGATTTACTAGGTGAAAAACTGTTTTTT
few	TRBV9	NA	TRBJ1-3	CASSVNLARNTIYF	TGTGCCAGCAGCGTAAATCTGGCCAGAAACACCATATATTTT
NA	TRBV9	NA	TRBJ2-2	CASSAVAVVGTGELFF	TGTGCCAGCAGCGCCGTAGCGGTTGTGGGGACCGGGGAGCTGTTTTTT
NA	TRBV5-1	NA	TRBJ1-2	CASSADPQRYGYTF	TGCGCCAGCAGCGCCGACCCCCAGAGGTATGGCTACACCTTC
NA	TRBV9	TRBD1	TRBJ2-7	CASSVGPSDREEYF	TGTGCCAGCAGCGTGGGGCCCTCTGACAGGGAAGAGTACTTC
NA	TRBV2	TRBD1	TRBJ1-1	CASRPEGTGNTEAFF	TGTGCCAGCAGGCCCGAGGGGACAGGGAACACTGAAGCTTTCTTT
NA	TRBV28	NA	TRBJ1-2	CASSLSRANYGYTF	TGTGCCAGCAGTTTATCCAGGGCGAACTATGGCTACACCTTC
NA	TRBV11-3	NA	TRBJ2-1	CASSPLPGSTYNEQFF	TGTGCCAGCAGCCCCCTTCCCGGTAGCACCTACAATGAGCAGTTCTTC
NA	TRBV2	NA	TRBJ1-2	CASRDSGYTF	TGTGCCAGCAGGGACAGCGGCTACACCTTC
NA	TRBV19	TRBD1	TRBJ2-2	CASSKYTVGQGTGELFF	TGTGCCAGTAGCAAGTATACGGTGGGACAGGGTACCGGGGAGCTGTTTTTT
NA	TRBV19	TRBD1	TRBJ1-5	CASSIGTTGVGRGAQHF	TGTGCCAGTAGTATAGGGACGACAGGGGTCGGTAGGGGGGCCCAGCATTTT
NA	TRBV9	NA	TRBJ1-1	CASSREWEGTEAFF	TGTGCCAGCAGCCGGGAGTGGGAAGGGACTGAAGCTTTCTTT
NA	TRBV6-6	NA	TRBJ1-2	CASSYGSGGYGYGYTF	TGTGCCAGCAGTTACGGGTCCGGAGGGTATGGCTATGGCTACACCTTC
NA	TRBV18	TRBD1	TRBJ1-4	CASSPTPGQGSEKLFF	TGTGCCAGCTCACCGACGCCGGGACAGGGCTCTGAAAAACTGTTTTTT
NA	TRBV4-2	NA	TRBJ1-3	CASSQKQDSGNTIYF	TGTGCCAGCAGCCAAAAACAGGACTCTGGAAACACCATATATTTT
NA	TRBV28	TRBD1	TRBJ2-7	CASTPGQAYEQYF	TGTGCCAGCACCCCAGGACAGGCCTACGAGCAGTACTTC
few	TRBV5-1	TRBD2	TRBJ2-1	CASSLTSGSLNEQFF	TGCGCCAGCAGCTTGACTAGCGGGAGCCTCAATGAGCAGTTCTTC
NA	TRBV11-3	NA	TRBJ2-2	CASSARQADTGELFF	TGTGCCAGCAGCGCCCGACAGGCTGACACCGGGGAGCTGTTTTTT
NA	TRBV18	TRBD2	TRBJ2-2	CASSPTSGEAGELFF	TGTGCCAGCTCACCAACTAGCGGCGAGGCCGGGGAGCTGTTTTTT
NA	TRBV5-1	NA	TRBJ1-3	CASSSNSFGNTIYF	TGCGCCAGCAGCTCTAACTCGTTTGGAAACACCATATATTTT
NA	TRBV27	NA	TRBJ2-1	CASSFGNYNEQFF	TGTGCCAGCAGTTTCGGGAATTACAATGAGCAGTTCTTC
NA	TRBV5-1	TRBD2	TRBJ2-7	CASSRSGRGAHEQYF	TGCGCCAGCAGCCGCTCGGGGAGGGGAGCCCACGAGCAGTACTTC
NA	TRBV2	TRBD2	TRBJ2-2	CASNPLAGGTGELFF	TGTGCCAGCAACCCACTAGCGGGAGGCACCGGGGAGCTGTTTTTT
NA	TRBV12-3/TRBV12-4	NA	TRBJ2-7	CASSTRAGYEQYF	TGTGCCAGCAGTACACGAGCAGGGTACGAGCAGTACTTC
NA	TRBV6-5	NA	TRBJ1-5	CASSPVRNQPQHF	TGTGCCAGCAGCCCCGTGCGAAATCAGCCCCAGCATTTT
NA	TRBV27	NA	TRBJ1-6	CASSPRPPAPLHF	TGTGCCAGCAGTCCCCGTCCCCCGGCACCCCTCCACTTT
NA	TRBV5-5	TRBD2	TRBJ2-3	CASSRTGLAGISTDTQYF	TGTGCCAGCAGCCGGACGGGGCTAGCGGGGATTAGCACAGATACGCAGTATTTT
few	TRBV6-5	TRBD1	TRBJ1-5	CASRTGQGGQPQHF	TGTGCCAGCAGGACGGGACAGGGAGGACAGCCCCAGCATTTT
NA	TRBV7-9	NA	TRBJ1-4	CASSSEGAGNEKLFF	TGTGCCAGCAGCTCGGAGGGCGCCGGGAATGAAAAACTGTTTTTT
NA	TRBV1	NA	TRBJ1-5	CTSSQPGAPGPQHF	TGCACCAGCAGCCAACCAGGGGCCCCAGGGCCCCAGCATTTT
NA	TRBV7-3	TRBD2	TRBJ2-1	CASSLGLAGGMNEQFF	TGTGCCAGCAGCCTAGGACTAGCGGGAGGAATGAATGAGCAGTTCTTC
few	TRBV11-2	NA	TRBJ2-3	CASSLVGGGSADTQYF	TGTGCCAGCAGCCTAGTCGGTGGGGGGTCGGCAGATACGCAGTATTTT
NA	TRBV29-1	NA	TRBJ2-1	CSVDRQGYEQFF	TGCAGCGTTGATCGGCAGGGCTATGAGCAGTTCTTC
NA	TRBV9	TRBD1	TRBJ2-3	CASSGGQGTDTQYF	TGTGCCAGCAGCGGCGGACAGGGTACAGATACGCAGTATTTT
NA	TRBV5-1	TRBD2	TRBJ2-2	CASSFTGTSGRWELFF	TGCGCCAGCAGCTTCACCGGGACTAGCGGGAGGTGGGAGCTGTTTTTT